A single sample gave rise to the 6 T cell receptor beta chains below, sequenced in a study of cytomegalovirus exposure and HLA in healthy donors. The PCR ran on 60 Vbeta and 13 Jbeta primers. Here immunoSEQ multiplex PCR was the method, and the copy in TCRdb shows in-frame clones only, minus some. In the table there are 210,000 or so clones, about 83% of which are singletons. Source material: PBMCs. The receptors stem from a human donor in good health.

This CDR3 reads CASRPDRGVYNEQFF. The DNA of the CDR3 is TGTGCCAGCAGGCCAGACAGGGGCGTATACAATGAGCAGTTCTTC. The gene calls are TRBV5-4 and TRBJ2-1; TRBD1 agrees at 8 bases. V was pared by 5 bases and J by 4 bases, with 8 bases of the junction left unmatched. Germline CDR1 and CDR2: SGHNT and YYREEE (reference sequence). The CDR3 contains 15 residues.

The rearrangement joins TRBV19 to TRBJ2-1; 13 bases align to TRBD2. V was clipped by 5 bases and J by 5 bases; unmatched bases: 3. CDR3 size: 15 residues. The germline gives CDR1 LNHDA, CDR2 SQIVND (reference sequence). The DNA for the CDR3 is TGTGCCAGTAGTGGAGGGACTAGCGGGAACAATGAGCAGTTCTTC. Protein sequence: CASSGGTSGNNEQFF.

The chain uses TRBV7-9 and TRBJ2-1, with 9 nucleotides matching TRBD2. The CDR3 is 16 amino acids. In germline, CDR1 is SEHNR, CDR2 FQNEAQ (reference sequence). V trimming: 1 base; J trimming: 8 bases; junction bases outside the gene matches: 9. The CDR3 reads CASSLELSGRIDEQFF. As DNA, the CDR3 is TGTGCCAGCAGCTTAGAGCTTAGCGGGAGAATAGATGAGCAGTTCTTC.

V gene TRBV20-1 combines with J gene TRBJ2-7, with unresolved D. The CDR3 is 11 amino acids. Trimming removed 0 bases at V and 6 bases at J, with 6 bases between. CDR1 and CDR2 from the germline V gene are DFQATT and SNEGSKA (reference sequence). As DNA, the CDR3 is TGCAGTGCTAGAGATCTCCGCGAGCAGTACTTC. Translating gives CSARDLREQYF.

The chain carries TRBV9 and TRBJ1-3; TRBD1 aligns across 7 bases. The germline CDR1 and CDR2 sequences are SGDLS and YYNGEE. V was clipped by 3 bases and J by 4 bases; unmatched bases: 4. CDR3 length: 14 residues. The CDR3 DNA is TGTGCCAGCAGCGGACAGGGATCCGGAAACACCATATATTTT. Its translation: CASSGQGSGNTIYF.

This chain uses TRBV18 with TRBJ2-1, with TRBD2 identical over 12 bases. CDR1 and CDR2 from the germline V gene are KGHSH and LQKENI. The CDR3 totals 16 residues. J was trimmed by 9 bases and V by 2 bases; bases with no gene match: 8. CDR3 sequence: CASSPSLTSGGGEQFF. The CDR3 DNA follows: TGTGCCAGCTCACCAAGCCTGACTAGCGGGGGCGGTGAGCAGTTCTTC.